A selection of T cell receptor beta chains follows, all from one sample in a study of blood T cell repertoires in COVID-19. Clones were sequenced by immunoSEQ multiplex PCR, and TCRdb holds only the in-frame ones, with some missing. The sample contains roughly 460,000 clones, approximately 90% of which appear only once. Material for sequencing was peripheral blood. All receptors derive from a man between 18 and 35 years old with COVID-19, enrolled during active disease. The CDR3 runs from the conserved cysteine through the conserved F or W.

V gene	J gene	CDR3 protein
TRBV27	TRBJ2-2	CASKKGTGANTGELFF
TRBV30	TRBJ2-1	CAWSVRSWAGRNEQFF
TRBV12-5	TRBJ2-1	CASGSAGTSGIYNEQFF
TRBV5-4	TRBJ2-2	CASSFQRESGTGELFF
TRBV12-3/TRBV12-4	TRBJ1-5	CASSLASNQPQHF
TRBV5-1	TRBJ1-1	CASSVGQGNTEAFF
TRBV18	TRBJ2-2	CAGGSTDTGELFF
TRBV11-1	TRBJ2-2	CAAKQGRTNTGELFF
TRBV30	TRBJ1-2	CAWSPQPGNGYTF
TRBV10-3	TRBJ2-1	CAVGGLENNEQFF
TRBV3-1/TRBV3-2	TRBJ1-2	CASSQRGGGEGKGYTF
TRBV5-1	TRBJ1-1	CASSLGTGGMMNTEAFF
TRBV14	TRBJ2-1	CASSPSRLTSGGRNEQFF
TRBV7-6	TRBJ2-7	CASSPTGGPYEQYF
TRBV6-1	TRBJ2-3	CASSDARAGPTDTQYF
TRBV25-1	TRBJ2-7	CASTSGQGTYEQYF
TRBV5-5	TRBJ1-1	CASREDSGQAYEAFF
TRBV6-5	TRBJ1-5	CASSRGQGGNQPQHF
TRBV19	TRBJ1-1	CASSIGGQLNTEAFF
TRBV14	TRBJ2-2	CASRRDANTGELFF
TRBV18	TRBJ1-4	CASSPLGGVDEKLFF
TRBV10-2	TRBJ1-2	CASSDSGQRYGYTF
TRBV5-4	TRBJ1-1	CASSSERGQGTEAFF
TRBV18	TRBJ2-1	CASSPPGRGSYNEQFF
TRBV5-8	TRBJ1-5	CASSLQVQPQHF
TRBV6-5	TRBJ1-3	CASSYLGTETGNTIYF
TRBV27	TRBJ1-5	CASSFNPGGNQPQHF
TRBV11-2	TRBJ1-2	CASSTTTSPYGYTF
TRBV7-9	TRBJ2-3	CASRRGTSGRASTDTQYF
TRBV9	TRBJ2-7	CASSPPGQSPYEQYF
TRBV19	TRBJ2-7	CASSTLDIAYEQYF
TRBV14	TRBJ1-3	CASSQVGGISGNTIYF
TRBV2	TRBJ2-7	CASIYEQYF
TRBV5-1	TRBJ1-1	CASSEGQGRHTEAFF
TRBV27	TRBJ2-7	CASSLSFSSYEQYF
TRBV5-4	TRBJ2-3	CASSLWGGTDTQYF
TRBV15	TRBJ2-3	CATSLFREKADTQYF
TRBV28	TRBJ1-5	CASSFPRGGRYSNQPQHF
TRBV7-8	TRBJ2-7	CASSSLIAGMDEQYF
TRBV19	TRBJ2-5	CASSIITGETQYF
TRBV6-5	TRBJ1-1	CASSTDRGTEAFF
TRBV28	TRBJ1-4	CASSEKNEKLFF
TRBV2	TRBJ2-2	CASSEGTGGTGELFF
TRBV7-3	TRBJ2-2	CASTPGLAGPNTGELFF
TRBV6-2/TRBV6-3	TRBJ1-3	CASSYQGGLSGNTIYF
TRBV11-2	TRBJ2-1	CASSLGLAGEDEQFF
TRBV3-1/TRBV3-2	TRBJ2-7	CASSSQQGYEQYF
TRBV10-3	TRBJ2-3	CAISSWDGTSGGPTDTQYF
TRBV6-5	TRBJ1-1	CASTTTREDTEAFF
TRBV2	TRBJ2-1	CASEGGAYNEQFF
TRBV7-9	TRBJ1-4	CASSLGPPNQEKLFF
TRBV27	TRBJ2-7	CASSFSAGPYEQYF
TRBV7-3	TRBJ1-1	CASSLLWRDTEAFF
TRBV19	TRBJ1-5	CASSSGPGAFNQPQHF
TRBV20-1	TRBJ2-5	CSASSVAGGPQETQYF
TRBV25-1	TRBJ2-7	CASSQGGTGRYEQYF
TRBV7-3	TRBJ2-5	CASSRDRGETQYF